This T cell receptor beta chain stems from a study of CD8 T cells in ankylosing spondylitis. Whole-study results and caveats: Reported data indicate significant enrichment of disease-linked clones within matched ankylosing spondylitis synovial fluid. Seemingly characteristic of ankylosing spondylitis blood was a TCR beta motif consisting of under ten highly homologous variants. Some motif variants had been reported before (in reactive arthritis synovial fluid and blood). A CD8+ phenotype characterized the disease-linked clones, which were relatively rare in peripheral blood.

Trimming took 8 bases from V and 0 from J; bases not matched to a gene: 5. CDR1 and CDR2 (germline): MGHDK, SYGVNS. CDR3 length: 14 amino acids. Making use of molecular barcodes, quantitative 5'-RACE generated TCR beta libraries. Each CDR3 protein gets one entry after TCRdb re-called the 5' RACE reads with MiXCR. This table holds a few hundred thousand distinct CDR3 sequences, over 9.5% found once. This clonotype was observed a handful of times. Its antigen remains unidentified. This clonotype was sampled from a male donor with ankylosing spondylitis. Sequenced sample: blood, either unsorted or a sorted T cell fraction (not recorded which). This chain connects TRBV25-1 to TRBJ1-2, with 8 bases matching TRBD1. The CDR3 protein is CASAGQGANYGYTF. DNA for the CDR3: TGTGCCAGCGCTGGACAGGGAGCTAACTATGGCTACACCTTC.